This T cell receptor (beta chain) was identified in a study of T cell responses to AZD1222 COVID-19 vaccine. Study-level results: Seropositive status at baseline applied to only a handful of AZD1222 recipients.

This CDR3 spans 13 amino acids. Germline CDR1 and CDR2: MNHEY and SVGEGT. Trimming pared 5 bases from V and 3 bases from J, leaving 10 bases between. With regard to this clone: The antigen is unknown.

Assay used: immunoSEQ multiplex PCR; TCRdb lists only in-frame clones, some missing. The profile covers around 110,000 clones, with 87% appearing a single time and 3.5% to 4.5% taken by the ten largest. The sample consisted of peripheral blood, taken on day 0 of AZD1222 vaccination. V usage is TRBV6-2 or TRBV6-3 and J usage is TRBJ1-1, with D hard to call. The sequence was obtained from an adult in good health. In DNA form, the CDR3 reads TGTGCCAGCAGTCCCGGCGCGTACACTGAAGCTTTCTTT. Protein product: CASSPGAYTEAFF.